This TCR beta chain was identified in a study of a mutant IDH1 vaccine in newly diagnosed glioma. Background on the study: The first vaccination came 4-6 weeks after radiotherapy alone, or with temozolomide cycles. Standard pretreatment was either radiotherapy, temozolomide, or, for most, radiochemotherapy with temozolomide.

The time point was: week 5, during vaccination. Topical imiquimod accompanied each vaccine dose, which consisted of 300 ug of mutant IDH1 20-mer peptide. Looked up from germline, CDR1 is SGDLS and CDR2 is YYNGEE. The CDR3 extends over 15 amino acids. The J segment lost 4 bases and the V segment lost 2 bases, leaving 6 bases of the junction unmatched. Study results and limitations: A vaccine-induced immune response developed in around 92% of the patients.

This clone has just one count. The antigen is unknown. Repertoires were generated with immunoSEQ multiplex PCR, while TCRdb's copy carries only in-frame clones and drops some. Of 38,000 or so clones listed, about 89% are singletons. The rearrangement uses TRBV9 and TRBJ2-1, with 7 bases lining up with TRBD2. The starting material was PBMCs, obtained from a glioma patient whose treatment included an IDH1 peptide vaccine. This sequence originates from a man aged 50 to 60 with glioma. The CDR3 region has the DNA TGTGCCAGCAGCGTTTTGGCGGGAGTTTACAATGAGCAGTTCTTC. It encodes CASSVLAGVYNEQFF.